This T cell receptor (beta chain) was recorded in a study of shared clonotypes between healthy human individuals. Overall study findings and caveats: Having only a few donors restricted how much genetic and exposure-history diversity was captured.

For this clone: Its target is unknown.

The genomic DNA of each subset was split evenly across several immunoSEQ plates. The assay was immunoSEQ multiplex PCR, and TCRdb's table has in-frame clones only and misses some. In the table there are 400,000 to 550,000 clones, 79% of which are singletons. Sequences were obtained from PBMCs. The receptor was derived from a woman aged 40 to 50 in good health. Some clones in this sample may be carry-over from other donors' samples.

The CDR3 region is CSAGERKQYF. The DNA of the CDR3 is TGCAGTGCTGGGGAACGGAAGCAGTACTTC. V is TRBV20-1 and J is TRBJ2-7, with unresolved D. V dropped 5 bases and J dropped 8 bases, with 10 bases sitting between them. The CDR3 consists of 10 residues. Germline V gene lookup returns CDR1 DFQATT and CDR2 SNEGSKA (reference sequence).